Detailed here is one T cell receptor beta chain. Antigen: not known. This specimen comes from a study of shared clonotypes between healthy human individuals. General study findings and limits: Among a handful of donors, approximately 5% of naive CD4 clonotypes were found in common. A reduction in generation probabilities was seen for non-shared clonotypes relative to those shared by all four donors.

The CDR3 covers 17 residues. V lost 2 bases and J 5 bases, leaving 21 bases between the germline ends. Germline V gene sequence: CDR1 MNHNS, CDR2 SASEGT. Assay: immunoSEQ multiplex PCR; the TCRdb copy retains only in-frame clones and omits some. The data contain about 2,200,000 clones, 90% to 95% of them singletons. Naive CD8 isolation took CD45RO-negative cells positively selected for CCR7 and excluded terminally differentiated effector memory CD45RA+ cells. The chain has TRBV6-1 and TRBJ1-2, with a weak D call TRBD1 (5 bases). The specimen was naive CD8+ T cells from PBMCs. The receptor was derived from a man younger than 30 in good health. Some clones in this sample may be carry-over from other donors' samples. The CDR3 spells CASSEHLWGVPLYGYTF. The CDR3 DNA sequence: TGTGCCAGCAGTGAACACCTCTGGGGGGTCCCCTTGTATGGCTACACCTTC.